This TCR beta chain comes out of a study of blood T cell repertoires in COVID-19. In the authors' workflow: Estimation of nucleated cell counts relied on the amplification of reference gene primers. Generated by immunoSEQ multiplex PCR, the TCRdb table keeps only in-frame clones and is missing some. V, J and clone size are those of that table, while D and trimming were read from the DNA. The repertoire includes 150,000 to 200,000 clones, around 88% of them detected once, and 5% sits in the top ten. CDR3 length equals 15 residues. CDR1 LGHDT and CDR2 YNNKEL come from the germline V gene (reference sequence). Losses at the gene ends were 4 bases for V and 5 bases for J; bases not matched to a gene: 4.

Sample: peripheral blood. This TCR was recovered from a human donor in a cohort sampled during active COVID-19. The chain employs TRBV3-1 (or the pseudogene TRBV3-2) and TRBJ2-5, with 13 bases aligning to TRBD2. This CDR3 reads CASSRGLAGVETQYF. The CDR3 DNA follows: TGTGCCAGCAGCCGCGGACTAGCGGGAGTCGAGACCCAGTACTTC.